This TCR beta chain was sequenced in a study of T cells in Graves' hyperthyroidism and ophthalmopathy. General study results and limits: Most thyroid clonotypes expanded above 0.001 were also detected in blood.

Amplified regions were TCR beta CDR3 sequences from RNA transcripts. First-round RT-PCR with HTBI primers amplified the TCR CDR3 region. TCRdb passed the multiplex PCR reads through MiXCR, listing each CDR3 protein once. The sample includes about 520,000 distinct CDR3 sequences, approximately 25% of them seen just once. This clonotype was recorded many times. The antigen remains undetermined. The CDR3 sequence is 16 residues long. CDR1 is SGHTA, CDR2 FQGNSA, per germline. With V trimmed by 3 bases and J by 4 bases, 11 bases remained unmatched. Patients having uncontrolled infection, another autoimmune disease, pregnancy or lactation were not included. PBMCs came from over 8.5 ml fresh peripheral blood.

This receptor was obtained from a woman in her twenties or thirties with Graves' ophthalmopathy. Sequencing used blood. The rearrangement uses TRBV7-2 and TRBJ2-5; 7 nucleotides align to TRBD1. CDR3 in amino acids: CASSLTGFLQLETQYF. CDR3 in DNA: TGTGCCAGCAGCTTGACAGGGTTTTTACAATTAGAGACCCAGTACTTC.